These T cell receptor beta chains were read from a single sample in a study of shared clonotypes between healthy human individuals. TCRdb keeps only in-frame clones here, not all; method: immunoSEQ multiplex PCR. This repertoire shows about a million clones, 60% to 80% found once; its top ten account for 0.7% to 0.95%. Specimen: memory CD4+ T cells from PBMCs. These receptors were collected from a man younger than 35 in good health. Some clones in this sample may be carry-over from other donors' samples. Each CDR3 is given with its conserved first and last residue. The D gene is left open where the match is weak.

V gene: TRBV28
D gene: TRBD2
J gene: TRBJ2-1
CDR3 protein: CASSPAPGTSLLNEQFF

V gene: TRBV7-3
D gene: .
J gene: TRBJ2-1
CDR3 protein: CASSLMNSLTEQFF

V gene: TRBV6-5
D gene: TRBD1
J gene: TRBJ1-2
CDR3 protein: CASRRDRENYGYTF

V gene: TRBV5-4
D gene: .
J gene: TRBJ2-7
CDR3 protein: CASSFTGSNEQYF

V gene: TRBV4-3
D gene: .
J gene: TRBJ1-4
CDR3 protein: CASSQGRATGDEKLFF

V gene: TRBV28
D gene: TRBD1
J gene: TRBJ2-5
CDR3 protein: CASNHLRGRKLQETQYF

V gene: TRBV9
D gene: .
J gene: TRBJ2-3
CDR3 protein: CASSVGSVSGDTQYF

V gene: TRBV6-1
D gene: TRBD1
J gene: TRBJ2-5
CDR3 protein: CASRGWTGEETQYF

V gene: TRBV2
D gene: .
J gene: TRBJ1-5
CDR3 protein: CASSEAVSRPQHF

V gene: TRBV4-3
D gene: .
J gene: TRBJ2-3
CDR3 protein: CASSQGYSSSTDTQYF

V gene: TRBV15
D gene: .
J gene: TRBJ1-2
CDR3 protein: CATSRGRDGYTF

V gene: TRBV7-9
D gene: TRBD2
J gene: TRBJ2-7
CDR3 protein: CASSLGTSGSNEQYF

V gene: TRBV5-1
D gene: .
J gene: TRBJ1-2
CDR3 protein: CASSLAGALRGYTF

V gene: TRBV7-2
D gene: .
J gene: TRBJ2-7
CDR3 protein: CASSPGGGISYEQYF

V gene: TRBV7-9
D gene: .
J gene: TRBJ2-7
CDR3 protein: CASSLEQGPGLWEQYF

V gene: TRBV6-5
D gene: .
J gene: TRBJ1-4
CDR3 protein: CASGRTVANEKLFF

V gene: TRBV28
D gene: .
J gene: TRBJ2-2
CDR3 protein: CASSLLSLRDDNTGELFF

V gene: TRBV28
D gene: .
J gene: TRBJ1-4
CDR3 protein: CASSSTRRVRGEKLFF

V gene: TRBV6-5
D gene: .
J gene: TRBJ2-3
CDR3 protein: CASSYRVGGTQYF

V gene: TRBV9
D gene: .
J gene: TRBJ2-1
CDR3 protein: CASTPRDSPGQFF

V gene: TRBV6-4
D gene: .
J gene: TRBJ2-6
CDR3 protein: CASSDTGANVLTF

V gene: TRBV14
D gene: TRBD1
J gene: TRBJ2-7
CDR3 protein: CASSRETGGGYEQYF

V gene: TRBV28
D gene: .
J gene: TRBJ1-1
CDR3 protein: CASSPGGYTEAFF

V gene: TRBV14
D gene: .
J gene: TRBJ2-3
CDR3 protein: CASSPGARGTDTQYF

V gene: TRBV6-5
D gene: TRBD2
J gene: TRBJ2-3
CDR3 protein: CASSYSGGADTQYF

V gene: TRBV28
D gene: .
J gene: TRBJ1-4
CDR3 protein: CASSLGGGRNEKLFF

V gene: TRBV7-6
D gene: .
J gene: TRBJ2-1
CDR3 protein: CASSLAWPSNSYNEQFF

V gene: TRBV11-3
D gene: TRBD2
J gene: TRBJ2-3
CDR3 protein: CASSHGLAGGSPSTDTQYF

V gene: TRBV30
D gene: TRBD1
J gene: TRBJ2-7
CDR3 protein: CAWSDRVTSEQYF

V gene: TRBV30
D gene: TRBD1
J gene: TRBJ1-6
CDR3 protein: CAWGDRENSPLHF

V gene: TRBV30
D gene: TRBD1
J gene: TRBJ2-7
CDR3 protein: CAWDPGQAYEQYF

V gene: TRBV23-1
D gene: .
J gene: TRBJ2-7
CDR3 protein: CASSQDEQYF

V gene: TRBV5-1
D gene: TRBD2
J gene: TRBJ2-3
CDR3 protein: CASSTGTSGGSTDTQYF

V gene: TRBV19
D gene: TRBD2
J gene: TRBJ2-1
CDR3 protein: CASNPRSGSLDEQFF

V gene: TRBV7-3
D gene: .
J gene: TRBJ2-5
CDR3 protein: CASSPREQETQYF

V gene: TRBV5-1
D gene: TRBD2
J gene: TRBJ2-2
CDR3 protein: CASSLGGSSTGELFF